This T cell receptor (beta chain) is drawn from a study of technical replicates of blood from a handful of donors. The junction had 5 bases not matched to a gene; V was cut back by 9 bases and J by 0 bases. Germline V gene data show CDR1 as MNHNS and CDR2 as SASEGT. The CDR3 extends over 14 amino acids. Assay used: immunoSEQ multiplex PCR; TCRdb lists only in-frame clones, some missing. The profile shows about 83,000 clones, approximately 94% of them singletons. This clonotype was obtained from a human donor in good health. This rearrangement joins TRBV6-1 to TRBJ1-3; TRBD1 agrees at 7 bases. Sequenced sample: T cells isolated from PBMCs. Here the CDR3 reads CASKQGRSGNTIYF. The CDR3 region has the DNA TGTGCCAGTAAACAGGGGCGCTCTGGAAACACCATATATTTT.